The 8 T cell receptor beta chains below come from one sample, sequenced in a study of shared clonotypes between healthy human individuals. Some clones are missing from TCRdb's copy, which holds only in-frame ones; the method was immunoSEQ multiplex PCR. Of fewer than 600,000 clones listed, roughly 79% were seen once; the top ten hold around 12%. Material: PBMCs. The receptors here all came from a woman aged 40 to 55 in good health. Some clones in this sample may be carry-over from other donors' samples.

This clone came up once. The gene calls are TRBV9 and TRBJ2-1; 9 nucleotides agree with TRBD2. From germline, CDR1 is SGDLS and CDR2 YYNGEE. This CDR3 has 15 residues. With 5 bases clipped from V and 7 bases from J, the junction kept 10 bases outside the gene matches. DNA for the CDR3: TGTGCCAGCAGTCCAGGCGGGAGGGCGAGGAATGAGCAGTTCTTC. Protein product: CASSPGGRARNEQFF.

The J gene is TRBJ2-2, the V gene TRBV6-4, with 9 bases identical to TRBD2. CDR3 length: 15 residues. V was clipped by 5 bases and J by 3 bases; unmatched bases: 4. Germline V gene sequence: CDR1 MRHNA, CDR2 SNTAGT. This CDR3 is CASSRGTSHTGELFF. In nucleotides, the CDR3 is TGTGCCAGCAGTCGGGGGACTAGCCACACCGGGGAGCTGTTTTTT.

A note on this clone: At one end, the junction sequence differs from germline, possibly due to a read error. Other DNA sequences of this sample code for an identical CDR3. The chain couples TRBV10-3 to TRBJ1-1; D call uncertain. Germline CDR1 ENHRY, CDR2 SYGVKD. There are 16 residues in the CDR3. CDR3 nucleotide sequence: TGTGCCATCAGTGGGGCCCCCCGAGAGGGCGACACTGAAGCCTTCTTT. This translates into CAISGAPREGDTEAFF.

This chain connects TRBV5-4 to TRBJ2-5, with TRBD1 identical over 8 bases. Near its end, the DNA agrees better with TRBJ2-7, so the J call may be wrong. This CDR3 is built from 13 residues. Germline V gene lookup returns CDR1 SGHNT and CDR2 YYREEE (reference sequence). CDR3 in DNA: TGTGCCAGCAGCGAGGGACAGGTTTACGAGCAGTACTTC. This sequence encodes CASSEGQVYEQYF.

The table lists this clone with a count of one. The chain has TRBV5-4 and TRBJ1-2; D is ambiguous. V shed 0 bases and J shed 8 bases, with 11 bases lying between them. CDR3 size: 13 residues. Germline V lookup: CDR1 SGHNT, CDR2 YYREEE (reference sequence). The CDR3 here is CASSLEEKRGYTF. As DNA, the CDR3 is TGTGCCAGCAGCTTGGAGGAGAAGAGGGGCTACACCTTC.

This sequence joins TRBV2 and TRBJ2-1; D not certain. The CDR3 is made up of 13 amino acids. The germline CDR1 and CDR2 sequences are SNHLY and FYNNEI. The V end was cut by 8 bases, the J end by 4 bases, with 12 bases between. The chain's CDR3 is CASLRQEYNEQFF. CDR3 bases: TGTGCCAGCCTCCGGCAAGAATACAATGAGCAGTTCTTC. The whole variable domain, remainder taken from reference TRBV2 and TRBJ2-1, is EPEVTQTPSHQVTQMGQEVILRCVPISNHLYFYWYRQILGQKVEFLVSFYNNEISEKSEIFDDQFSVERPDGSNFTLKIRSTKLEDSAMYFCASLRQEYNEQFFGPGTRLTVL.

This clone showed up many times. The V and J genes are TRBV7-2 and TRBJ2-7; TRBD1 matches at 7 bases. Germline assignment: CDR1 SGHTA and CDR2 FQGNSA. There are 16 residues in the CDR3. V shed 4 bases, J shed 3 bases, and the junction held 12 bases outside the gene matches. The CDR3 here is CASSSPRATGNYEQYF. The DNA for the CDR3 is TGTGCCAGCAGCTCCCCCCGTGCGACAGGGAACTACGAGCAGTACTTC.

The rearrangement uses TRBV5-6 and TRBJ2-5; 11 bases are a match to TRBD1. The CDR3 runs 18 residues. After removal of 5 bases from V and 5 bases from J, the junction contained 17 bases not matched to a gene. Per the germline V gene, CDR1 is SGHDT and CDR2 is YYEEEE. This CDR3 is CASSSLRDRGLYRETQYF. CDR3 DNA: TGTGCCAGCAGTTCCCTCCGGGACAGGGGGTTGTACCGGGAGACCCAGTACTTC. The whole variable domain, remainder taken from reference TRBV5-6 and TRBJ2-5, is DAGVTQSPTHLIKTRGQQVTLRCSPKSGHDTVSWYQQALGQGPQFIFQYYEEEERQRGNFPDRFSGHQFPNYSSELNVNALLLGDSALYLCASSSLRDRGLYRETQYFGPGTRLLVL.